This T cell receptor (beta chain) was recovered during a study of immune evolution from preneoplasia to lung adenocarcinoma. Points from the study as a whole: Normal lung had the highest top T cell clone frequencies. Later-stage lesions seemingly showed higher T cell density and diversity than normal lung.

The CDR3 length is 14 residues. The V gene's germline CDR1 is SNHLY and CDR2 FYNNEI. V was clipped by 6 bases and J by 6 bases, with 18 bases between them. Resections took place in Japan or China from the mid-2010s to the late 2010s. H&E slides confirmed each diagnosis, reviewed by two pathologists independently. This clone has just one count. Its specificity is unknown. Data came from immunoSEQ multiplex PCR; TCRdb stores just in-frame clones and leaves some out. The sample contains about 2,000 clones, approximately 86% of which appear only once. Sequenced: FFPE adjacent normal lung tissue. V and J are TRBV2 and TRBJ2-7; TRBD1 is a possible D gene (5 bases). The sequence derives from a person aged 70 to 85 with lung adenocarcinoma. Here the CDR3 reads CASRLTALGFEQYF. The CDR3 region has the DNA TGTGCCAGCAGACTGACAGCTCTTGGGTTCGAGCAGTACTTC.